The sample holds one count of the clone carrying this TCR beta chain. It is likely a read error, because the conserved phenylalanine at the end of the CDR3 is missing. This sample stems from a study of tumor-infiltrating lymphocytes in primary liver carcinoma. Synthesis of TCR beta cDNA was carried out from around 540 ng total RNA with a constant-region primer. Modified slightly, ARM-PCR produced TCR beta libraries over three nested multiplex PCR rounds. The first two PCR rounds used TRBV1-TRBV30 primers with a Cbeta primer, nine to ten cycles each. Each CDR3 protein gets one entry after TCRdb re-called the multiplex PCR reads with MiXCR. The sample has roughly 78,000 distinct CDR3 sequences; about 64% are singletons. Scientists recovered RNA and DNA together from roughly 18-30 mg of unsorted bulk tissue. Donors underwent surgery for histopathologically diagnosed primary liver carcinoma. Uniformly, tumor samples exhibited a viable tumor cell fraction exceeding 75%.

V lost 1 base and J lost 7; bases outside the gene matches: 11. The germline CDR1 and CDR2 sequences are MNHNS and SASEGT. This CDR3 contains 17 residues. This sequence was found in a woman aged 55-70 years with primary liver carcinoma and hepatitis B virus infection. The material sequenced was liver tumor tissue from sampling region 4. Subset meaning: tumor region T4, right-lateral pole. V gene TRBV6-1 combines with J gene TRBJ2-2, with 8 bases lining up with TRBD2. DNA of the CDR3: TGTGCCAGCAGTGAAGTGATGGCGGGAGGACCCATCGGGGAGCTGTTTTAT. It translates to CASSEVMAGGPIGELFY.